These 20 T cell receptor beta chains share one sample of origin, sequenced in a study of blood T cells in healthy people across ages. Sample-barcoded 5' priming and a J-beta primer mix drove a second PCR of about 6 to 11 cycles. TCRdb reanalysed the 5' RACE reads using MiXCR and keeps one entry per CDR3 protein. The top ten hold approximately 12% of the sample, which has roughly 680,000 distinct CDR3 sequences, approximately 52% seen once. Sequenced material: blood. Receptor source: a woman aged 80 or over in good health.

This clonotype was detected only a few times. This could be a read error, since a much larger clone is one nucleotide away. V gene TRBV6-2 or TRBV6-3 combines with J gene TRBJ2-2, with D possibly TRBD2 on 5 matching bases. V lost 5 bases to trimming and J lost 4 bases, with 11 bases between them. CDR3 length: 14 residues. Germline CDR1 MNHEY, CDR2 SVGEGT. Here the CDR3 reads CASSDGLFTGELFF. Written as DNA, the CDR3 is TGTGCCAGCAGTGACGGACTCTTCACCGGGGAGCTGTTTTTT.

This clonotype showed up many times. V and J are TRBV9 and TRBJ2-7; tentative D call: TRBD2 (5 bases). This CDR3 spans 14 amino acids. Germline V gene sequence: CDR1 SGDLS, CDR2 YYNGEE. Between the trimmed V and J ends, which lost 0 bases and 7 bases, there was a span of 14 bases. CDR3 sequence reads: CASSVGLAAEEQYF. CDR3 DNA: TGTGCCAGCAGCGTAGGGCTAGCCGCGGAGGAGCAGTACTTC.

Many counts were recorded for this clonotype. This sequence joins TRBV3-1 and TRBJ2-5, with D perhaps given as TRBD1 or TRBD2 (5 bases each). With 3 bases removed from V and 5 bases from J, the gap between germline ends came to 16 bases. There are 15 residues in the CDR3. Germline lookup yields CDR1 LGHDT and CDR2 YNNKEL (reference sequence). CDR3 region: CASSHWDPHAETQYF. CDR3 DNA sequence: TGTGCCAGCAGCCATTGGGACCCCCATGCGGAGACCCAGTACTTC.

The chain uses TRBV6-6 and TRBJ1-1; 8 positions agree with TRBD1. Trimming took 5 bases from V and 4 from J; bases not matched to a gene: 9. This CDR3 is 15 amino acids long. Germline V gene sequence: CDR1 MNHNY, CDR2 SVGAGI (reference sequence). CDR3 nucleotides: TGTGCCAGCAGTAACCCACAGGGGGGGAGCACTGAAGCTTTCTTT. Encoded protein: CASSNPQGGSTEAFF.

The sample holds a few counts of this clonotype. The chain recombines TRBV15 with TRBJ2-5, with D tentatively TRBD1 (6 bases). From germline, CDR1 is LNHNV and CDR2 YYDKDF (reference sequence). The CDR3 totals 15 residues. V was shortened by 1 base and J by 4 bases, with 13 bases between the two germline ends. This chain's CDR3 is CATSRAGARGETQYF. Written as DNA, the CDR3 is TGTGCCACCAGCAGAGCAGGGGCACGAGGAGAGACCCAGTACTTC.

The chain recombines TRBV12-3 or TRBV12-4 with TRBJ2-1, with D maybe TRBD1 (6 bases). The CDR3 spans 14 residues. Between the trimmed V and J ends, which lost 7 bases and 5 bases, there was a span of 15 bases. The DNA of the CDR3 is TGTGCCAGCAAGGGGGTTAGCCAGAACAATGAGCAGTTCTTC. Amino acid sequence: CASKGVSQNNEQFF.

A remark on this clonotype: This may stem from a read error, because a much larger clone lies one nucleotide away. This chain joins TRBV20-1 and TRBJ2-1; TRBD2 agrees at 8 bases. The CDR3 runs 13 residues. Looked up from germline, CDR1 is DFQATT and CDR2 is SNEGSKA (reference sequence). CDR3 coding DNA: TGCAGCACCCGGGGGGGCTCTTGGAATGGGCAGTTCTTC. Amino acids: CSTRGGSWNGQFF.

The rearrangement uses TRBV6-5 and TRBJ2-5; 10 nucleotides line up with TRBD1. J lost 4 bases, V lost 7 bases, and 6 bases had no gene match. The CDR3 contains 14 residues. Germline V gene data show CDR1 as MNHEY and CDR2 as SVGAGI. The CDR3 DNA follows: TGTGCCAGCACCGGGACAGGGGTCCGAGAGACCCAGTACTTC. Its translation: CASTGTGVRETQYF.

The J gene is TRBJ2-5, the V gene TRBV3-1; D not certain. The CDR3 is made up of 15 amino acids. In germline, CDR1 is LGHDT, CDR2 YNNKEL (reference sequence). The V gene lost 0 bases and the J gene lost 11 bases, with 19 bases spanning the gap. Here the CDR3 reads CASSQEGSLYNKQYF. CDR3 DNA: TGTGCCAGCAGCCAAGAGGGGTCCTTATACAATAAGCAGTACTTC.

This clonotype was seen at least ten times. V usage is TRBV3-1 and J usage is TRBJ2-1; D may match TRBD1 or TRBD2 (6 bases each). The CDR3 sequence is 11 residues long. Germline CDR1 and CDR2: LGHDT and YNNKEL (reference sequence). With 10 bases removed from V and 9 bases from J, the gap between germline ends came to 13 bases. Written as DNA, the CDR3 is TGTGCCACGGGGGCGGCATCTGAGCAGTTCTTC. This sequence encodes CATGAASEQFF.

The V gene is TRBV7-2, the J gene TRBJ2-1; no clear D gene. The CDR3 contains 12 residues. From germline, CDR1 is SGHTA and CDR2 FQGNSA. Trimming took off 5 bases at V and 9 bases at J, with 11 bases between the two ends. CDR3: CASSPPPGEQFF. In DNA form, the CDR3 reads TGTGCCAGCAGCCCCCCCCCGGGTGAGCAGTTCTTC.

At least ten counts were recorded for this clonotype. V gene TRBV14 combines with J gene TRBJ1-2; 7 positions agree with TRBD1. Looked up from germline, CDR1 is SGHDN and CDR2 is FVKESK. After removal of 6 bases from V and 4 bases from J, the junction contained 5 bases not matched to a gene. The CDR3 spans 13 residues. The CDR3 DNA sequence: TGTGCCAGCAGAGGGGACAGCCTCTATGGCTACACCTTC. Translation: CASRGDSLYGYTF.

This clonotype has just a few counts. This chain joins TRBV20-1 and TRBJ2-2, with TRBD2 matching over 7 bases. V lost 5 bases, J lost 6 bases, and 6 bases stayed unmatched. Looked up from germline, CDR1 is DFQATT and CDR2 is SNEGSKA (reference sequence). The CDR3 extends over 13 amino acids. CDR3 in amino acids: CSAFNLAAGELFF. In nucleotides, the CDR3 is TGCAGTGCTTTTAACCTAGCGGCCGGGGAGCTGTTTTTT.

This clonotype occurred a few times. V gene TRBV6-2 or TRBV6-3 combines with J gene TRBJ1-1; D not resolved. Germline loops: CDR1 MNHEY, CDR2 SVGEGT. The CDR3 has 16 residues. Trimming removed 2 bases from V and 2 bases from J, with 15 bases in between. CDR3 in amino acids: CASSYKPAASNTEAFF. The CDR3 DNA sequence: TGTGCCAGCAGTTACAAGCCGGCAGCATCCAACACTGAAGCTTTCTTT.

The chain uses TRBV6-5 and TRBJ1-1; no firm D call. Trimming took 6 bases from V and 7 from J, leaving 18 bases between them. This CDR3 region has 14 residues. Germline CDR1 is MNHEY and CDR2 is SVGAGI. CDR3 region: CASSQSFREGEAFF. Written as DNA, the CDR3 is TGTGCCAGCAGCCAATCGTTTAGGGAAGGTGAAGCTTTCTTT.

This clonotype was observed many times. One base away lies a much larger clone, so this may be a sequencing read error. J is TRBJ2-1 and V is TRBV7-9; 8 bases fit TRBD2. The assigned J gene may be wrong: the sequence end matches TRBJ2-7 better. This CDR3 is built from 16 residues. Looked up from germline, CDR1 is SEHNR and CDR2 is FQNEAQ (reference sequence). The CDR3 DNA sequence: TGTGCCAGCAGCTTGTGGCTAGCGGGTACCTACAATGAGCAGTACTTC. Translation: CASSLWLAGTYNEQYF.

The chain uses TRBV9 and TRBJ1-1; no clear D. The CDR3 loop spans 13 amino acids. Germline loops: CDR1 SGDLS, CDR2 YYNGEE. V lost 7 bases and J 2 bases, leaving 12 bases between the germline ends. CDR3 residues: CASGKDLNTEAFF. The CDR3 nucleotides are TGTGCCAGCGGTAAGGACCTAAACACTGAAGCTTTCTTT.

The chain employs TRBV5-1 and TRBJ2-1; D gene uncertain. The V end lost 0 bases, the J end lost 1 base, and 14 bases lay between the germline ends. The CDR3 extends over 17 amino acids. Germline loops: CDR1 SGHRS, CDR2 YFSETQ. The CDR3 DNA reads TGCGCCAGCAGCTTGGGAGGCCTACGCATTTCCTACAATGAGCAGTTCTTC. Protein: CASSLGGLRISYNEQFF.

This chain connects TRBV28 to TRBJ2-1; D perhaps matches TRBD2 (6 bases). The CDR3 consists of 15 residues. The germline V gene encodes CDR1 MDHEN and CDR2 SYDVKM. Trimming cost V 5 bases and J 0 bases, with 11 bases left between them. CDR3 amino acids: CASSPWGDSYNEQFF. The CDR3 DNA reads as TGTGCCAGCAGTCCCTGGGGGGACTCCTACAATGAGCAGTTCTTC.

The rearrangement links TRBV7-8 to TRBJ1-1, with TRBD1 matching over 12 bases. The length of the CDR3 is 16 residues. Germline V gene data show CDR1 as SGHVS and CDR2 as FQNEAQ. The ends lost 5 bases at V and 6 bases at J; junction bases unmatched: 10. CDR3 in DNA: TGTGCCAGCAGCAAAGGAACCGGGACAGGGGGCCCTGAAGCTTTCTTT. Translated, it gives CASSKGTGTGGPEAFF.